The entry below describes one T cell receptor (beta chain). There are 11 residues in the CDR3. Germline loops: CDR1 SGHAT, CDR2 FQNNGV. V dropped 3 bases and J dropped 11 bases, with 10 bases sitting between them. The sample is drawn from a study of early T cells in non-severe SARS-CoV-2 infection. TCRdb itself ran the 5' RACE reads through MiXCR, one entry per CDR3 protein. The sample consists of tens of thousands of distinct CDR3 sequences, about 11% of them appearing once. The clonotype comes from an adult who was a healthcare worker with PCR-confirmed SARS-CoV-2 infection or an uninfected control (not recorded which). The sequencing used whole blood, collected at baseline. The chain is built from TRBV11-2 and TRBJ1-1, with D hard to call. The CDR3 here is CASSFERSAFF. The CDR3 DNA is TGTGCCAGCAGCTTCGAGAGATCCGCTTTCTTT. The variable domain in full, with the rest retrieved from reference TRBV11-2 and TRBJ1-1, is EAGVAQSPRYKIIEKRQSVAFWCNPISGHATLYWYQQILGQGPKLLIQFQNNGVVDDSQLPKDRFSAERLKGVDSTLKIQPAKLEDSAVYLCASSFERSAFFGQGTRLTVV.